This TCR beta chain was identified during a study of cytomegalovirus exposure and HLA in healthy donors. The germline gives CDR1 MNHEY, CDR2 SVGAGI. The CDR3 is made up of 14 amino acids. V lost 5 bases to trimming and J lost 4 bases; unmatched junction nucleotides: 5. Worth noting for this clone: The antigen is unknown.

Findings and limits, study-wide: A later analysis appeared to link common viral pathogens to several of the most significant clusters. Both high specificity and high sensitivity reportedly marked the classifier's diagnosis of cytomegalovirus status. Some V segments could not be told apart, so they were left out, TRBV6-2 and TRBV6-3 among them.

Primers for the PCR totalled 60 Vbeta and 13 Jbeta. TCRdb's table, derived via immunoSEQ multiplex PCR, lists solely in-frame clones and lacks some. Here the sample spans more than 100,000 clones, about 70% being singletons. The chain uses TRBV6-5 and TRBJ1-1, with 9 nucleotides matching TRBD1. The sample comprised PBMCs. The clonotype originates from a woman aged 40 to 50 in good health and CMV-seronegative. The CDR3 DNA follows: TGTGCCAGCAGTCACCTGACAGGGGGCACTGAAGCTTTCTTT. Translating gives CASSHLTGGTEAFF.